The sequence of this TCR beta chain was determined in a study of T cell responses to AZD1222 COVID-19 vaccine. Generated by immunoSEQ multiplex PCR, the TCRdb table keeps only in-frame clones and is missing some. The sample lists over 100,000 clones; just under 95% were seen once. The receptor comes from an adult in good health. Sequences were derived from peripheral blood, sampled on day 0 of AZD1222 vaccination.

CDR3 amino acids: CSVEGTGGSYEQYF. The CDR3 DNA reads TGCAGCGTTGAAGGGACAGGGGGCTCCTACGAGCAGTACTTC. The rearrangement links TRBV29-1 to TRBJ2-7, with 10 nucleotides matching TRBD1. In germline, CDR1 is SQVTM, CDR2 ANQGSEA. The V gene end was trimmed by 1 base and the J gene end by 0 bases; junction bases not matched to a gene: 0. This CDR3 spans 14 amino acids.